These 14 T cell receptor beta chains came from one sample sequenced in a study of glioma-infiltrating T cells. The iRepertoire nested amplicon-rescue multiplex PCR amplified TCR alpha and beta CDR3s from RNA. Each CDR3 protein is one row after TCRdb ran MiXCR on the multiplex PCR reads. There are around 190,000 distinct CDR3 sequences in the sample; under 55% occur only once, and 5.2% lies in the top ten. Sequenced input: glioma tissue, nonneoplastic brain tissue, or PBMCs (not recorded which). The receptors were sampled from a human donor with low-grade glioma or glioblastoma, undergoing nonglioma brain surgery, or in good health (not recorded which).

This clonotype was detected many times. V and J are TRBV6-1 and TRBJ2-5; 7 bases agree with TRBD1. The trim removed 7 bases at V and 1 base at J, leaving 9 bases unmatched. Germline-derived CDR1 and CDR2 are MNHNS and SASEGT. The CDR3 sequence is 15 residues long. The CDR3 protein is CASNFDGDSQETQYF. Here the CDR3 DNA reads TGTGCCAGCAATTTTGATGGGGACAGCCAAGAGACCCAGTACTTC.

There are a few counts of this clonotype. The CDR3 DNA reads TGCAGCGTAGCCACTAGCGGGGGGGATGGTGAGCAGTTCTTC. It is translated as CSVATSGGDGEQFF. J is TRBJ2-1 and V is TRBV29-1; TRBD2 agrees at 13 bases. J lost 9 bases, V lost 6 bases, and 8 bases had no gene match. The germline CDR1 and CDR2 sequences are SQVTM and ANQGSEA. The CDR3 is made up of 14 amino acids.

As concerns this clonotype: A read error may produce the germline difference seen at one junction end. The chain links TRBV7-3 to TRBJ2-3; a weak D match, TRBD1 (6 bases). The V gene's germline CDR1 is SGHTA and CDR2 FQGTGA. The CDR3 has 16 amino acids. The CDR3 reads CASSQTAGVGTDTQYF. The DNA of the CDR3 is TGCGCCAGCAGCCAAACGGCAGGGGTCGGCACAGATACGCAGTATTTT.

This clonotype was picked up many times. The V gene is TRBV28, the J gene TRBJ2-1, with 9 bases identical to TRBD2. Germline values: CDR1 MDHEN, CDR2 SYDVKM. The CDR3 is made up of 14 amino acids. The V and J ends lost 4 bases and 7 bases, in that order; junction bases with no gene match: 5. CDR3 residues: CASSSVAGENEQFF. DNA of the CDR3: TGTGCCAGCAGTTCAGTAGCGGGAGAAAATGAGCAGTTCTTC.

To note about this clonotype: Possible read error: a much larger clone is one base away. The chain carries TRBV20-1 and TRBJ2-3, with 7 bases fitting TRBD2. This CDR3 spans 15 amino acids. V was pared by 4 bases and J by 1 base, with 8 bases of the junction left unmatched. CDR1 and CDR2 (germline): DFQATT, SNEGSKA (reference sequence). CDR3 amino acids: CSATISSGGTDTQYF. CDR3 nucleotide sequence: TGCAGTGCTACGATCTCTAGCGGTGGCACAGATACGCAGTATTTT.

There are many counts of this clonotype. The chain links TRBV18 to TRBJ2-1; D may be TRBD1 or TRBD2 (5 bases each). The CDR3 consists of 17 residues. The germline V gene has CDR1 KGHSH and CDR2 LQKENI. V was trimmed by 3 bases and J by 2 bases, leaving 17 bases between them. The CDR3 protein is CASSPRDLIFPYNEQFF. CDR3 in DNA: TGTGCCAGCTCACCCCGGGACCTCATCTTCCCCTACAATGAGCAGTTCTTC.

This clonotype has a count of ten or more. This chain uses TRBV2 with TRBJ1-2; unclear D gene. The V end lost 2 bases, the J end lost 4 bases, and 8 bases lay between the germline ends. This CDR3 has 13 residues. Germline V CDR1 and CDR2: SNHLY, FYNNEI. This chain's CDR3 is CASSERQLYGYTF. The CDR3 DNA follows: TGTGCCAGCAGTGAACGGCAGCTCTATGGCTACACCTTC. The whole variable domain, remainder taken from reference TRBV2 and TRBJ1-2, is EPEVTQTPSHQVTQMGQEVILRCVPISNHLYFYWYRQILGQKVEFLVSFYNNEISEKSEIFDDQFSVERPDGSNFTLKIRSTKLEDSAMYFCASSERQLYGYTFGSGTRLTVV.

This clonotype was seen many times. V and J are TRBV6-1 and TRBJ2-3, with 13 nucleotides matching TRBD2. Germline V gene lookup returns CDR1 MNHNS and CDR2 SASEGT. CDR3 length: 17 amino acids. Unmatched junction bases numbered 11, after V lost 7 bases and J lost 4 bases. The CDR3 is CASTTGTSGTLADTQYF. In DNA, the CDR3 is TGTGCCAGCACCACGGGGACTAGCGGGACCCTAGCAGATACGCAGTATTTT.

The J gene is TRBJ1-1, the V gene TRBV11-2; D not certain. With 3 bases removed from V and 5 bases from J, the gap between germline ends came to 7 bases. CDR1 and CDR2 from the germline V gene are SGHAT and FQNNGV. The CDR3 totals 12 residues. The CDR3 DNA reads as TGTGCCAGCAGCTTTTCGCGGACTGAAGCTTTCTTT. It translates to CASSFSRTEAFF.

Comment on this clonotype: A much larger clone differs by one base, so this may be a read error. The rearrangement joins TRBV3-1 to TRBJ1-4; TRBD1 is a possible D gene (5 bases). This CDR3 comprises 14 residues. CDR1 LGHDT and CDR2 YNNKEL come from the germline V gene (reference sequence). Deletions cut 7 bases from V and 7 bases from J, with 16 bases between. In DNA form, the CDR3 reads TGTGCCAGCATCCTCGACGGGAGGGGTGAAAAACTGTTTTTT. This translates into CASILDGRGEKLFF.

V and J are TRBV2 and TRBJ2-1; 8 bases are a match to TRBD1. Per the germline V gene, CDR1 is SNHLY and CDR2 is FYNNEI. CDR3 length: 13 amino acids. The V segment lost 9 bases and the J segment 7 bases; nucleotides outside the gene matches: 8. The CDR3, as DNA: TGTGCCAGAGACCGGGACAGGCATAATGAGCAGTTCTTC. Translation: CARDRDRHNEQFF.

This clonotype appeared many times. The chain employs TRBV7-2 and TRBJ2-2; D gene ambiguous. Per the germline V gene, CDR1 is SGHTA and CDR2 is FQGNSA. V shed 1 base and J shed 3 bases, with 6 bases lying between them. CDR3 length equals 14 residues. CDR3 coding DNA: TGTGCCAGCAGCTTAGTTTCTGACACCGGGGAGCTGTTTTTT. This translates into CASSLVSDTGELFF.

V is TRBV29-1 and J is TRBJ1-6, with a weak D call TRBD1 (5 bases). Germline CDR1 is SQVTM and CDR2 is ANQGSEA. The CDR3 loop spans 12 amino acids. V was clipped by 7 bases and J by 10 bases, with 14 bases between them. Written as DNA, the CDR3 is TGCAGCGCCGGCGGTGGGGGATCACCCCTCCACTTT. It yields the protein CSAGGGGSPLHF.

About this clonotype itself: This could be a read error, since a much larger clone is one nucleotide away. The rearrangement uses TRBV20-1 and TRBJ2-1; D is perhaps TRBD1 or TRBD2 (6 bases each). Germline CDR1 reads DFQATT; CDR2 reads SNEGSKA (reference sequence). This CDR3 region has 13 residues. Trimming took off 6 bases at V and 6 bases at J, with 15 bases between the two ends. The CDR3 nucleotides are TGCAGTGCGCGGAAGGGGGGAATCAATGAGCAGTTCTTC. Its translation is CSARKGGINEQFF.